Listed here are 11 T cell receptor beta chains from one sample, sequenced in a study of T cells in tuberculosis. Sequencing used immunoSEQ multiplex PCR; TCRdb keeps in-frame clones, though not all of them. The table lists about 30,000 clones, around 95% of them singletons, with over 2% in the top ten. The source material was PBMCs. The receptors were gathered from a donor aged 10-30 years with latent tuberculosis or without tuberculosis infection.

The chain employs TRBV27 and TRBJ2-1; TRBD2 aligns across 11 bases. Germline-derived CDR1 and CDR2 are MNHEY and SMNVEV (reference sequence). After removal of 3 bases from V and 6 bases from J, the junction contained 10 bases not matched to a gene. The CDR3 runs to 17 residues. Here the CDR3 reads CASSFGLAGGRGNEQFF. CDR3 bases: TGTGCCAGCAGTTTCGGACTAGCGGGCGGACGGGGCAATGAGCAGTTCTTC.

The rearrangement uses TRBV5-8 and TRBJ2-5, with TRBD1 matching over 8 bases. The germline V gene encodes CDR1 SGHTS and CDR2 YDEGEE. The V gene end was trimmed by 5 bases and the J gene end by 4 bases; junction bases not matched to a gene: 4. The CDR3 spans 13 residues. CDR3 in DNA: TGTGCCAGCAGGATAACAGGGGGAGAGACCCAGTACTTC. This encodes CASRITGGETQYF. Complete variable domain (other parts from reference TRBV5-8 and TRBJ2-5): EAGVTQSPTHLIKTRGQQATLRCSPISGHTSVYWYQQALGLGLQFLLWYDEGEERNRGNFPPRFSGRQFPNYSSELNVNALELEDSALYLCASRITGGETQYFGPGTRLLVL.

The J gene is TRBJ2-1, the V gene TRBV30; D call uncertain. V lost 3 bases and J lost 6, with 6 bases in between. Germline V gene sequence: CDR1 GTSNPN, CDR2 SVGIG (reference sequence). The CDR3 totals 11 residues. CDR3 in amino acids: CAWRAPNEQFF. The CDR3 bases are TGTGCCTGGAGGGCACCCAATGAGCAGTTCTTC.

The chain joins TRBV6-5 to TRBJ1-1; no clear D gene. Germline V gives CDR1 MNHEY, CDR2 SVGAGI. V was clipped by 5 bases and J by 1 base, with 14 bases between them. This CDR3 region has 15 residues. The CDR3 sequence is CASSLYGYGNTEAFF. In DNA form, the CDR3 reads TGTGCCAGCAGTCTCTACGGGTACGGGAACACTGAAGCTTTCTTT.

This chain uses TRBV18 with TRBJ1-2; no definite D call. There are 13 residues in the CDR3. Trimming shortened V by 4 bases and J by 0 bases, and 6 bases separated the two germline ends. From germline, CDR1 is KGHSH and CDR2 LQKENI. The CDR3: CASSLTANYGYTF. The CDR3 coding sequence is TGTGCCAGCTCACTAACAGCTAACTATGGCTACACCTTC.

The chain links TRBV5-1 to TRBJ2-7, with TRBD2 identical over 10 bases. The V segment lost 2 bases and the J segment 2 bases; nucleotides outside the gene matches: 4. Per germline, CDR1 SGHRS and CDR2 YFSETQ. The CDR3 runs to 15 residues. The CDR3 here is CASSLGTSGAYEQYF. The DNA of the CDR3 is TGCGCCAGCAGCTTAGGTACTAGCGGGGCCTACGAGCAGTACTTC.

The rearrangement links TRBV27 to TRBJ2-5; perhaps TRBD2 as D (7 bases). CDR3 length: 15 residues. The germline gives CDR1 MNHEY, CDR2 SMNVEV (reference sequence). Trimming pared 5 bases from V and 0 bases from J, leaving 13 bases between. The CDR3 region is CASSRGAEDQETQYF. The CDR3 DNA reads as TGTGCCAGCAGTCGGGGGGCGGAGGACCAAGAGACCCAGTACTTC.

This sequence joins TRBV5-4 and TRBJ2-1; 10 bases align to TRBD2. Germline loops: CDR1 SGHNT, CDR2 YYREEE (reference sequence). The J segment lost 2 bases and the V segment lost 2 bases, leaving 1 base of the junction unmatched. This CDR3 spans 15 amino acids. CDR3 sequence: CASSFGLAAYNEQFF. CDR3 bases: TGTGCCAGCAGCTTTGGACTAGCGGCCTACAATGAGCAGTTCTTC. Supplemented by reference TRBV5-4 and TRBJ2-1, the full variable domain reads ETGVTQSPTHLIKTRGQQVTLRCSSQSGHNTVSWYQQALGQGPQFIFQYYREEENGRGNFPPRFSGLQFPNYSSELNVNALELDDSALYLCASSFGLAAYNEQFFGPGTRLTVL.

In DNA, the CDR3 is TGTGCCAGCAGCACCCGGACAGGAGGGGAAAAACTGTTTTTT. Translating gives CASSTRTGGEKLFF. The chain carries TRBV7-2 and TRBJ1-4; 7 bases align to TRBD1. Germline CDR1 is SGHTA and CDR2 is FQGNSA. This CDR3 comprises 14 residues. With 5 bases clipped from V and 8 bases from J, the junction kept 8 bases outside the gene matches.

The chain employs TRBV29-1 and TRBJ1-2; the match to TRBD1 covers 7 bases. Germline V CDR1 and CDR2: SQVTM, ANQGSEA. CDR3 length: 13 residues. Trimming at V came to 3 bases and at J to 4 bases, leaving 5 bases not matched to a gene. The CDR3: CSVERDSFYGYTF. The CDR3 nucleotides are TGCAGCGTTGAGAGGGACAGCTTCTATGGCTACACCTTC.

This rearrangement joins TRBV7-2 to TRBJ2-3; 10 bases match TRBD2. The CDR3 sequence is 17 residues long. CDR1 and CDR2 from the germline V gene are SGHTA and FQGNSA. Trimming at V came to 2 bases and at J to 1 base, leaving 6 bases not matched to a gene. DNA of the CDR3: TGTGCCAGCAGCTTAAACCCAGCGGGGGGGGGCACAGATACGCAGTATTTT. Its translation is CASSLNPAGGGTDTQYF. The variable domain in full, completed from reference TRBV7-2 and TRBJ2-3, reads GAGVSQSPSNKVTEKGKDVELRCDPISGHTALYWYRQSLGQGLEFLIYFQGNSAPDKSGLPSDRFSAERTGGSVSTLTIQRTQQEDSAVYLCASSLNPAGGGTDTQYFGPGTRLTVL.